The 4 T cell receptor beta chains below were found in one sample sequenced in a study of blood T cells in healthy people across ages. The authors ran a second PCR of about 6 to 11 cycles using a sample-barcoded 5' primer and a J-beta primer mix. TCRdb reprocessed the 5' RACE reads with MiXCR, giving one entry per CDR3 protein. This table has 450,000 to 700,000 distinct CDR3 sequences, 25% to 30% appearing once. Sequencing was done on a sample of blood. Source of these receptors: a woman aged 70 to 79 in good health.

About this clonotype: The junction and the germline gene differ at one end; a read error may be behind it. The chain combines TRBV12-3 or TRBV12-4 with TRBJ2-2; TRBD1 matches 7 bases. This CDR3 has 14 amino acids. The CDR3: CASRPDRRTGELFF. The CDR3, as DNA: TGTGCCAGCAGACCGGACAGGAGGACCGGGGAACTGTTTTTT.

The gene calls are TRBV4-3 and TRBJ2-7; D may be TRBD1 or TRBD2 (5 bases each). The J call could be wrong; TRBJ2-1 is a better fit for the DNA end. Germline CDR1 is LGHNA and CDR2 is YSLEER. The CDR3 is 16 residues long. The CDR3 nucleotides read TGCGCCAGCAGCCCCCAAGTAGGGGAGTACTACAATGAGCAGTTCTTC. Translating it yields CASSPQVGEYYNEQFF.

About this clonotype itself: This may come from a read error, since a much larger clone is one base off. The CDR3 protein is CASSQDVRGGPNEKPFF. The CDR3 DNA reads TGCGCCAGCAGCCAAGATGTCAGGGGAGGACCTAATGAAAAACCGTTTTTT. The genes are TRBV4-3 and TRBJ1-4, with D possibly TRBD1 on 6 matching bases. CDR1 and CDR2 (germline): LGHNA, YSLEER. This CDR3 has 17 residues.

This clonotype was observed at least ten times. The chain uses TRBV7-2 and TRBJ1-2, with a tentative D call TRBD1 (5 bases). CDR1 is SGHTA, CDR2 FQGNSA, per germline. The CDR3 spans 13 residues. Trimming left V 5 bases short and J 1 base short, with 8 bases between. CDR3 sequence reads: CASSQQVNYGYTF. CDR3 in DNA: TGTGCCAGCAGCCAACAGGTTAACTATGGCTACACCTTC. Supplemented by reference TRBV7-2 and TRBJ1-2, the full variable domain reads GAGVSQSPSNKVTEKGKDVELRCDPISGHTALYWYRQSLGQGLEFLIYFQGNSAPDKSGLPSDRFSAERTGGSVSTLTIQRTQQEDSAVYLCASSQQVNYGYTFGSGTRLTVV.